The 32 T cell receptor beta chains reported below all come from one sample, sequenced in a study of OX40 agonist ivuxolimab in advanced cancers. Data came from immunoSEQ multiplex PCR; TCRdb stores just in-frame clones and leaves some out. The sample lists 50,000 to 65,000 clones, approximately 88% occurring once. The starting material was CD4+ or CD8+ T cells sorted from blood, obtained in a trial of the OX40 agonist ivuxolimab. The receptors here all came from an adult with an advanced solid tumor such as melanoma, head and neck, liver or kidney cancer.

CDR3 sequence reads: CAWSTGVEQFF. CDR3 nucleotides: TGTGCCTGGAGTACCGGGGTTGAGCAGTTCTTC. The chain carries TRBV30 and TRBJ2-1; D is possibly TRBD2 (5 bases). Germline values: CDR1 GTSNPN, CDR2 SVGIG (reference sequence). With 2 bases removed from V and 9 bases from J, the gap between germline ends came to 8 bases. The length of the CDR3 is 11 residues.

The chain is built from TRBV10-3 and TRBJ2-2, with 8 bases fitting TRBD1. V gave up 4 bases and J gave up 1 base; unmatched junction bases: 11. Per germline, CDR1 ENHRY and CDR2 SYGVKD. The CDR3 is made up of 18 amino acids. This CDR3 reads CAISAHKGGQENTGELFF. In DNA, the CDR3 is TGTGCCATCAGTGCCCACAAGGGGGGACAGGAGAACACCGGGGAGCTGTTTTTT.

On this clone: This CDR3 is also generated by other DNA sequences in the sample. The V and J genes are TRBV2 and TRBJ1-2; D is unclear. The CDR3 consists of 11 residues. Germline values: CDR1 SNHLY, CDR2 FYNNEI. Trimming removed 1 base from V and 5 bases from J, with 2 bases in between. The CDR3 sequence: CASSEGYGYTF. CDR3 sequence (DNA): TGTGCCAGCAGTGAAGGGTATGGCTACACCTTC.

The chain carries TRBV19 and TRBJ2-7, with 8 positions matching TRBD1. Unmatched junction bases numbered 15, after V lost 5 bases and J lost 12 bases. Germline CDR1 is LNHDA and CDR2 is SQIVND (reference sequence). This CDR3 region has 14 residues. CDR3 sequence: CASSSTGTGGVWYF. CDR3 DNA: TGTGCCAGTAGTTCTACCGGGACAGGAGGAGTCTGGTACTTC.

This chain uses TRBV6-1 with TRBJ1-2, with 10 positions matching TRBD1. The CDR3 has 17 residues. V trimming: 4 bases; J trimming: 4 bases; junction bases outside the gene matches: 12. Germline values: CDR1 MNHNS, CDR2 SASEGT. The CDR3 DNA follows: TGTGCCAGCAGTGGTGGGACAGGGGCGCCTGGGATCTATGGCTACACCTTC. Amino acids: CASSGGTGAPGIYGYTF.

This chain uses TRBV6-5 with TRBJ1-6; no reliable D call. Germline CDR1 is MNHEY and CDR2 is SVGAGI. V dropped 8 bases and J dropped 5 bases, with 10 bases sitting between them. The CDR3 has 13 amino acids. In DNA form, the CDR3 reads TGTGCCAGCCGAGGGATAAATAATTCACCCCTCCACTTT. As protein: CASRGINNSPLHF.

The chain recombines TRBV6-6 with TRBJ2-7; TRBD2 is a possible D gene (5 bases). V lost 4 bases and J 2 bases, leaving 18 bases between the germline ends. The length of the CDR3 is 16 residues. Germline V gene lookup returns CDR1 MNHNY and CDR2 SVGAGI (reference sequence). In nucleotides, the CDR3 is TGTGCCAGCAGTTCCCGGGGTGCGGGTAAGCCCTACGAGCAGTACTTC. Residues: CASSSRGAGKPYEQYF.

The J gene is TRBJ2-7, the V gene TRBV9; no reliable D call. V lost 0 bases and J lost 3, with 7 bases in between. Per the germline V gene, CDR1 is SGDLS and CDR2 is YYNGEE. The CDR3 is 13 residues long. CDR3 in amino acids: CASSVGVDYEQYF. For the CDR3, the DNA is TGTGCCAGCAGCGTAGGAGTGGACTACGAGCAGTACTTC. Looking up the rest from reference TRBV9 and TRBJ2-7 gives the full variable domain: DSGVTQTPKHLITATGQRVTLRCSPRSGDLSVYWYQQSLDQGLQFLIQYYNGEERAKGNILERFSAQQFPDLHSELNLSSLELGDSALYFCASSVGVDYEQYFGPGTRLTVT.

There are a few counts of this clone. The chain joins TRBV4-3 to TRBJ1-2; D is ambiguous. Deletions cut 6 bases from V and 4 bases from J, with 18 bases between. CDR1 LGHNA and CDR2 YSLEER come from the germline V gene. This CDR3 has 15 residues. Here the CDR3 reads CASREYGTIGYGYTF. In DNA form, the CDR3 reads TGCGCCAGCAGGGAGTACGGAACTATCGGCTATGGCTACACCTTC.

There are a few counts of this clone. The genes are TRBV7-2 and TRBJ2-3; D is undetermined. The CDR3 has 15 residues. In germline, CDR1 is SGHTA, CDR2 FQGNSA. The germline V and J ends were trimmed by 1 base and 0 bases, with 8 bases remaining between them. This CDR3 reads CASSLVKQSTDTQYF. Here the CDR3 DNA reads TGTGCCAGCAGCTTAGTGAAACAGAGCACAGATACGCAGTATTTT.

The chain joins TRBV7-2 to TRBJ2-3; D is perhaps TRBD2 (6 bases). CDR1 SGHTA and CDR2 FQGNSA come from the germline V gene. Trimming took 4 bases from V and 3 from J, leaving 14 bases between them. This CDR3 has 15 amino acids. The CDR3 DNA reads TGTGCCAGCAGCTCCAGTGGGGAGGTAACAGATACGCAGTATTTT. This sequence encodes CASSSSGEVTDTQYF.

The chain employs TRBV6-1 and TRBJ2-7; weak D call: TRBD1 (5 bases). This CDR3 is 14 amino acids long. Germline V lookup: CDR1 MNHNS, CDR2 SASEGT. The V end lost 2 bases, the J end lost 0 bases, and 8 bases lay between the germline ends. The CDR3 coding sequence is TGTGCCAGCAGTGAATTGGGGCACTCCTACGAGCAGTACTTC. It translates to CASSELGHSYEQYF.

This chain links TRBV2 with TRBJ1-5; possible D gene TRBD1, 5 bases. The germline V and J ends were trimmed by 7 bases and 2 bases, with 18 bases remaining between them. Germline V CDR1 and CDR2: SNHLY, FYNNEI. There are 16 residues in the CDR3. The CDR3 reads CASTLGQGIGNQPQHF. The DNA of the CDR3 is TGTGCCAGCACTCTGGGGCAGGGTATTGGCAATCAGCCCCAGCATTTT.

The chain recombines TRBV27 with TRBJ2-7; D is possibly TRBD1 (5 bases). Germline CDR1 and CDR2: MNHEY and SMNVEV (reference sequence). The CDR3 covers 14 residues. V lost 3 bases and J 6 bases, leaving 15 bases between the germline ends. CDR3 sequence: CASSFSRVTFEQYF. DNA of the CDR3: TGTGCCAGCAGTTTTTCCAGGGTTACCTTCGAGCAGTACTTC.

In DNA, the CDR3 is TGTGCCAGCTCACCACCGTTAATAGCGGAGACAGATACGCAGTATTTT. It codes for CASSPPLIAETDTQYF. The rearrangement joins TRBV18 to TRBJ2-3; D perhaps matches TRBD2 (6 bases). This CDR3 has 16 residues. Germline values: CDR1 KGHSH, CDR2 LQKENI. The ends were cut back, 0 bases at V and 3 bases at J, with 13 bases in the middle.

This CDR3 reads CSVEGNGYTF. The CDR3 nucleotides read TGCAGCGTTGAAGGAAACGGCTACACCTTC. The chain uses TRBV29-1 and TRBJ1-2; D ambiguous. The germline gives CDR1 SQVTM, CDR2 ANQGSEA. The CDR3 is 10 amino acids. V was pared by 1 base and J by 8 bases, with 5 bases between.

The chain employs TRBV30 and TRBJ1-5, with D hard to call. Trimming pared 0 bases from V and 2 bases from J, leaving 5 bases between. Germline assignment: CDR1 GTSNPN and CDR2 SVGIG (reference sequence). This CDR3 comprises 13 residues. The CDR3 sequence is CAWSVLRNQPQHF. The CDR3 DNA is TGTGCCTGGAGTGTGCTACGCAATCAGCCCCAGCATTTT.

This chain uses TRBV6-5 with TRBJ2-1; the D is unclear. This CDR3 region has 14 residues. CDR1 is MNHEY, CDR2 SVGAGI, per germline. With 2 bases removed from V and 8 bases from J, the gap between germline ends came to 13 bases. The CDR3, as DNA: TGTGCCAGCAGTTACAAACTAAATAACCATGAGCAGTTCTTC. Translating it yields CASSYKLNNHEQFF.

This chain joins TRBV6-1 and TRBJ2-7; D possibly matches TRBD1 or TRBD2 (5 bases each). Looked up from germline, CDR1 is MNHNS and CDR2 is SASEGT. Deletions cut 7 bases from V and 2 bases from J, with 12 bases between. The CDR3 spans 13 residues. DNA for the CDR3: TGTGCCAGCACCCGGGACGGAACCTACGAGCAGTACTTC. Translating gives CASTRDGTYEQYF.

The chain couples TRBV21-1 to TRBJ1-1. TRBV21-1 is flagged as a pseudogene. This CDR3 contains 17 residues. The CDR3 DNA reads TGTGCCAGCAGCAAAGCGCTAAGAGGGGGGGAGAACACTGAAGCTTTCTTT. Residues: CASSKALRGGENTEAFF.

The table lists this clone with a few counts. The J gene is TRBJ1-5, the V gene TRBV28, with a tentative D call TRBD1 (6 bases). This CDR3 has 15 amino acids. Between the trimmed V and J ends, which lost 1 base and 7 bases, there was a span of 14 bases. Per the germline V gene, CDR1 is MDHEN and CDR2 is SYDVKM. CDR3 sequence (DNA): TGTGCCAGCAGTTTATCTGACAGGCGGTACCAGCCCCAGCATTTT. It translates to CASSLSDRRYQPQHF.

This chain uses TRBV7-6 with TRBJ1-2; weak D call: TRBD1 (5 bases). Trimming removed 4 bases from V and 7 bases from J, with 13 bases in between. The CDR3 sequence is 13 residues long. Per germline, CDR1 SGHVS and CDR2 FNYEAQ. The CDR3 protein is CASSSVGGGGYTF. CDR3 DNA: TGTGCCAGCAGCTCCGTCGGGGGTGGTGGCTACACCTTC.

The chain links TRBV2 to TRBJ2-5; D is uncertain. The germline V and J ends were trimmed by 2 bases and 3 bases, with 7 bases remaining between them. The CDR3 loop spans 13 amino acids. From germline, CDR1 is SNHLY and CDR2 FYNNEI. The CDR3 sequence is CASSEILEETQYF. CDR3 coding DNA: TGTGCCAGCAGTGAAATCCTGGAAGAGACCCAGTACTTC.

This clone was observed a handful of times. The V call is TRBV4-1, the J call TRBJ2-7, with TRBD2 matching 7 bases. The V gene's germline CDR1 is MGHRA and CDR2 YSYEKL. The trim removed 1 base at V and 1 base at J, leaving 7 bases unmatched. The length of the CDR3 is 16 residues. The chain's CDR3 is CASSQGPGGSSYEQYF. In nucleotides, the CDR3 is TGCGCCAGCAGCCAAGGTCCCGGGGGGAGTTCCTACGAGCAGTACTTC.

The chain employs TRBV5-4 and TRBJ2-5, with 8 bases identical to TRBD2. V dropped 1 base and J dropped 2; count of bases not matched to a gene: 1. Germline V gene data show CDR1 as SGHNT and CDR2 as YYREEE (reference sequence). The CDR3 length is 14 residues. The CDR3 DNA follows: TGTGCCAGCAGCTTGATAGCGGGGCAAGAGACCCAGTACTTC. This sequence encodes CASSLIAGQETQYF.

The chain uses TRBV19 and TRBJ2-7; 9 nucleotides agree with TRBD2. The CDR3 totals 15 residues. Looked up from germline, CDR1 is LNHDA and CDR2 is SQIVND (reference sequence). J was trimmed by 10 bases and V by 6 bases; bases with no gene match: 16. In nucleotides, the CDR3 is TGTGCCAGTAGAACTTTTGCTAGCGGGAAAACGGAACAGTACTTC. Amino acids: CASRTFASGKTEQYF.

In DNA form, the CDR3 reads TGTGCCTGGACCCTCCCGACACTAGCTGAAAAACTGTTTTTT. Residues: CAWTLPTLAEKLFF. V usage is TRBV30 and J usage is TRBJ1-4, with D hard to call. The germline V gene has CDR1 GTSNPN and CDR2 SVGIG (reference sequence). CDR3 size: 14 residues. V was shortened by 4 bases and J by 7 bases, with 16 bases between the two germline ends.

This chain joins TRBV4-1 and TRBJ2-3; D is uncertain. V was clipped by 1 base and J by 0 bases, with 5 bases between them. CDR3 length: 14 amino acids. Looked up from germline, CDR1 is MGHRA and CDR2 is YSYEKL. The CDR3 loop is CASSQGSSTDTQYF. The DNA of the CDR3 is TGCGCCAGCAGCCAAGGATCAAGCACAGATACGCAGTATTTT.

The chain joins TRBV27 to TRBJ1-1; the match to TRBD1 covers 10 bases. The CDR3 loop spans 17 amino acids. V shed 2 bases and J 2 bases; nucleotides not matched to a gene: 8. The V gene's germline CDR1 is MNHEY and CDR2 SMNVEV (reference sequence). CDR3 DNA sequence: TGTGCCAGCAGTTTACGTCCGGGACAGGGGCCAAACACTGAAGCTTTCTTT. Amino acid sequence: CASSLRPGQGPNTEAFF.

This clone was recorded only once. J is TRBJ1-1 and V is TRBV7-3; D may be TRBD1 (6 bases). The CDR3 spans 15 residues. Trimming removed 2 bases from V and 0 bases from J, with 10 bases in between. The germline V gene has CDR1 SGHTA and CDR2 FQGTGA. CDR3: CASSLYGGLNTEAFF. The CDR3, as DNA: TGTGCCAGCAGCTTATATGGGGGCCTGAACACTGAAGCTTTCTTT.

This CDR3 is CASSQSSNKQYF. The CDR3 DNA reads as TGCGCCAGCAGCCAAAGTTCTAATAAGCAGTACTTC. The V and J genes are TRBV5-1 and TRBJ2-7; D unclear. The CDR3 loop spans 12 amino acids. From germline, CDR1 is SGHRS and CDR2 YFSETQ. Trimming cost V 4 bases and J 8 bases, with 13 bases left between them.

The CDR3 coding sequence is TGTGCCAGCAGCTTAGCGGGAGGGCCTTCTCTCGAGCAGTACTTC. It is translated as CASSLAGGPSLEQYF. The rearrangement joins TRBV7-2 to TRBJ2-7; 7 bases are shared with TRBD2. Germline loops: CDR1 SGHTA, CDR2 FQGNSA. The CDR3 spans 15 residues. V trimming: 0 bases; J trimming: 6 bases; junction bases outside the gene matches: 8.